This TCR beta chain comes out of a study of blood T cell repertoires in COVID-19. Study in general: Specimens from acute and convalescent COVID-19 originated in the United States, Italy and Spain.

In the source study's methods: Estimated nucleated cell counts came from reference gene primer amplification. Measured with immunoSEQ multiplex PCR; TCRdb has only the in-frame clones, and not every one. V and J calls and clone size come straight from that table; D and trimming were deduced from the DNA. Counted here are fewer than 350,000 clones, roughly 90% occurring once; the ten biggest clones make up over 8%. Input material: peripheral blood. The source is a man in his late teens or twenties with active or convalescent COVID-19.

CDR3 amino acids: CASSLGRGGETQYF. CDR3 sequence (DNA): TGTGCCAGCAGCTTAGGAAGGGGGGGAGAGACCCAGTACTTC. V and J are TRBV7-7 and TRBJ2-5, with D maybe TRBD2 (7 bases). CDR1 SSHAT and CDR2 FNYEAQ come from the germline V gene (reference sequence). Trimming took off 1 base at V and 4 bases at J, with 10 bases between the two ends. The CDR3 has 14 amino acids.